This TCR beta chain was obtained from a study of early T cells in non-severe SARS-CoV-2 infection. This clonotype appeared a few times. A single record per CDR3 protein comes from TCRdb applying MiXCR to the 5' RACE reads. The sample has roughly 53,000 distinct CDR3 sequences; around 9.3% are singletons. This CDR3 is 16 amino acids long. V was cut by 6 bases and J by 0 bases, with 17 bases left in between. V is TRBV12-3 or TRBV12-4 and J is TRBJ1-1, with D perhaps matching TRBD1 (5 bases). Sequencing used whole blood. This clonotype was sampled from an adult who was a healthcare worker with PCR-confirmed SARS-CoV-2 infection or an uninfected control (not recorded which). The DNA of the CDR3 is TGTGCCAGCAGACCAAGGGGAATCGGCATGAACACTGAAGCTTTCTTT. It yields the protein CASRPRGIGMNTEAFF.